This TCR beta chain originates from a study of post-analysis software for immune sequencing data. At the level of the study: Relapsing-remitting, secondary progressive and progressive-relapsing forms made up the multiple sclerosis disease courses.

The germline V gene has CDR1 SGDLS and CDR2 YYNGEE. CDR3 length: 13 residues. V dropped 1 base and J dropped 8 bases, with 12 bases sitting between them. Points from the study as a whole: Patients showed TRBV5-6, TRBV5-1 and TRBV20-1 among roughly 5 TRBV segments more frequent than in controls. F measure clustering grouped samples strongly by preparation batch. Multiple sclerosis was associated with a significant reduction in normalized Chao1 diversity relative to controls.

Presence of unique molecular identifiers characterized the TCR beta cDNA libraries. MiXCR, run by TCRdb on the PCR reads, gives a single entry per CDR3 protein. The sample records 400,000 to 500,000 distinct CDR3 sequences, roughly 40% being singletons. A word on this clonotype: The antigen is not known.

The sample taken for sequencing was blood. This chain uses TRBV9 with TRBJ1-2, with D perhaps matching TRBD1 (5 bases). This receptor was taken from a girl aged 2 to 9 with multiple sclerosis. CDR3 nucleotides: TGTGCCAGCAGCGTACGGGGCGCGGGAGGCTACACCTTC. Amino acids: CASSVRGAGGYTF.